Below, 32 T cell receptor beta chains from the same sample are listed, as sequenced in a study of CD8 T cells in ankylosing spondylitis. In TCRdb, the 5' RACE reads were re-called with MiXCR into one record per CDR3 protein. The sample lists around 320,000 distinct CDR3 sequences; less than 25% were seen once. Sample: blood, either unsorted or a sorted T cell fraction (not recorded which). The receptors were sampled from a female donor with ankylosing spondylitis or in good health (not recorded which).

At least ten counts were recorded for this clonotype. The V and J genes are TRBV9 and TRBJ2-7, with D uncertain. Germline CDR1 SGDLS, CDR2 YYNGEE. V was cut by 2 bases and J by 4 bases, with 16 bases left in between. This CDR3 has 15 residues. The CDR3 spells CASSVGSGPQYEQYF. Written as DNA, the CDR3 is TGTGCCAGCAGCGTCGGTTCAGGACCACAATACGAGCAGTACTTC.

In this sample, this clonotype turned up many times. This sequence joins TRBV12-3 or TRBV12-4 and TRBJ1-4, with TRBD1 as a possible D gene (5 bases). The ends were cut back, 5 bases at V and 8 bases at J, with 15 bases in the middle. This CDR3 contains 14 residues. The CDR3: CASSLWQGREKLFF. CDR3 bases: TGTGCCAGCAGTCTCTGGCAGGGACGCGAAAAACTGTTTTTT.

This clonotype has just one count. The rearrangement uses TRBV18 and TRBJ2-7, with D tentatively TRBD1 or TRBD2 (6 bases each). Trimming took off 2 bases at V and 2 bases at J, with 13 bases between the two ends. CDR3 length: 15 residues. CDR1 is KGHSH and CDR2 is LQKENI in the germline V gene. The DNA of the CDR3 is TGTGCCAGCTCACCAGGAGGGGGTGGGACCTACGAGCAGTACTTC. This translates into CASSPGGGGTYEQYF.

This clonotype was counted between two and nine times. The CDR3, as DNA: TGTGCCAGCAGTTTATCGTCGACGGAGTCCTATGGCTACACCTTC. Its protein is CASSLSSTESYGYTF. V is TRBV27 and J is TRBJ1-2; D not resolved. CDR3 length: 15 residues. The V and J ends lost 0 bases and 4 bases respectively, with 12 bases between them. Germline CDR1 reads MNHEY; CDR2 reads SMNVEV (reference sequence).

The chain recombines TRBV27 with TRBJ2-6; D remains ambiguous. This CDR3 contains 16 residues. Germline lookup yields CDR1 MNHEY and CDR2 SMNVEV (reference sequence). V dropped 1 base and J dropped 0 bases, with 7 bases sitting between them. CDR3 protein: CASSLFTGSGANVLTF. The CDR3 DNA follows: TGTGCCAGCAGTTTATTCACGGGCTCTGGGGCCAACGTCCTGACTTTC.

This clonotype was recorded many times. The chain has TRBV10-2 and TRBJ2-1; 7 nucleotides match TRBD2. V lost 4 bases to trimming and J lost 7 bases; unmatched junction nucleotides: 1. Germline loops: CDR1 WSHSY, CDR2 SAAADI. The CDR3 is made up of 12 amino acids. In DNA form, the CDR3 reads TGCGCCAGCAGTGGGGAGGGGAATGAGCAGTTCTTC. Its translation: CASSGEGNEQFF.

The V and J genes are TRBV3-1 and TRBJ2-1, with D unresolved. This CDR3 comprises 15 residues. CDR1 and CDR2 (germline): LGHDT, YNNKEL (reference sequence). The V gene lost 0 bases and the J gene lost 0 bases, with 6 bases spanning the gap. The CDR3 sequence is CASSQDESSYNEQFF. Here the CDR3 DNA reads TGTGCCAGCAGCCAAGATGAGTCCTCCTACAATGAGCAGTTCTTC.

This rearrangement joins TRBV7-2 to TRBJ2-1; the D is unclear. The germline CDR1 and CDR2 sequences are SGHTA and FQGNSA. V lost 4 bases and J 0 bases, leaving 13 bases between the germline ends. The CDR3 is 16 amino acids. The CDR3 reads CASSYRPPASYNEQFF. CDR3 nucleotide sequence: TGTGCCAGCAGCTATCGACCCCCAGCCTCCTACAATGAGCAGTTCTTC.

This clonotype was found a few times. V gene TRBV6-1 combines with J gene TRBJ2-7, with TRBD2 identical over 8 bases. V lost 6 bases and J lost 0; bases outside the gene matches: 10. This CDR3 spans 16 amino acids. Germline V gene sequence: CDR1 MNHNS, CDR2 SASEGT. CDR3 sequence: CASSRLARYSSYEQYF. CDR3 nucleotide sequence: TGTGCCAGCAGCCGACTAGCGCGATATAGCTCCTACGAGCAGTACTTC.

The chain has TRBV18 and TRBJ2-7; possibly TRBD2 for D (5 bases). The germline V gene encodes CDR1 KGHSH and CDR2 LQKENI. Trimming shortened V by 2 bases and J by 9 bases, and 20 bases separated the two germline ends. The CDR3 contains 15 residues. Here the CDR3 reads CASSPGSGASQAQYF. The CDR3 DNA is TGTGCCAGCTCACCAGGGTCCGGCGCTAGCCAGGCGCAGTACTTC.

Turning to this clonotype: At one end the junction does not follow the germline gene, possibly because of a read error. This sequence joins TRBV12-3 or TRBV12-4 and TRBJ2-5; maybe TRBD1 (5 bases). The CDR3 loop spans 13 amino acids. Written as DNA, the CDR3 is TGTGCCAGCAGATTAGACAGTCAAGAGACCCAGTACTTC. This codes for CASRLDSQETQYF.

This chain joins TRBV3-1 and TRBJ2-3; 10 positions agree with TRBD1. The CDR3 totals 15 residues. V dropped 6 bases and J dropped 2; count of bases not matched to a gene: 5. CDR1 is LGHDT, CDR2 YNNKEL, per germline (reference sequence). The CDR3 coding sequence is TGTGCCAGCAGTACGGGACAGGGGATCACAGATACGCAGTATTTT. This sequence encodes CASSTGQGITDTQYF.

This clonotype was observed a handful of times. The gene calls are TRBV6-5 and TRBJ2-3; D unclear. The CDR3 has 11 amino acids. Germline CDR1 reads MNHEY; CDR2 reads SVGAGI. With 6 bases removed from V and 6 bases from J, the gap between germline ends came to 7 bases. CDR3 amino acids: CASRLRDTQYF. The CDR3 DNA is TGTGCCAGCAGGCTTAGGGATACGCAGTATTTT.

The chain joins TRBV7-2 to TRBJ1-5, with D possibly matching TRBD1 (6 bases). The CDR3 is 16 residues long. V lost 5 bases and J lost 6, with 20 bases in between. Per germline, CDR1 SGHTA and CDR2 FQGNSA. The CDR3 DNA sequence: TGTGCCAGCAGCCCAGGGGCGGGAACTGTCGTTCAGCCCCAGCATTTT. It translates to CASSPGAGTVVQPQHF.

V usage is TRBV20-1 and J usage is TRBJ2-5, with D uncertain. Per the germline V gene, CDR1 is DFQATT and CDR2 is SNEGSKA (reference sequence). V shed 6 bases and J shed 5 bases, with 13 bases lying between them. CDR3 size: 12 residues. CDR3 sequence reads: CSARLNIETQYF. The DNA of the CDR3 is TGCAGTGCGAGGCTGAATATCGAGACCCAGTACTTC.

This clonotype was observed a handful of times. The chain uses TRBV20-1 and TRBJ2-7, with TRBD2 identical over 11 bases. The CDR3 covers 19 residues. The J segment lost 2 bases and the V segment lost 5 bases, leaving 20 bases of the junction unmatched. CDR1 DFQATT and CDR2 SNEGSKA come from the germline V gene (reference sequence). CDR3 nucleotides: TGCAGTGCTGATGAGGAGGATCCTAGCGGGAGGACCACCGCCTACGAGCAGTACTTC. Translating it yields CSADEEDPSGRTTAYEQYF.

The rearrangement uses TRBV6-5 and TRBJ2-7, with D possibly being TRBD1 (6 bases). CDR1 and CDR2 from the germline V gene are MNHEY and SVGAGI. There are 14 residues in the CDR3. With 3 bases removed from V and 2 bases from J, the gap between germline ends came to 11 bases. The CDR3 reads CASSYDGQTYEQYF. CDR3 nucleotides: TGTGCCAGCAGTTATGACGGACAGACCTACGAGCAGTACTTC.

V and J are TRBV12-3 or TRBV12-4 and TRBJ1-2; tentative D call: TRBD1 (6 bases). The V end lost 2 bases, the J end lost 2 bases, and 12 bases lay between the germline ends. This CDR3 contains 15 residues. Written as DNA, the CDR3 is TGTGCCAGCAGTTTAAACAGGGCCCTCAACTATGGCTACACCTTC. Encoded protein: CASSLNRALNYGYTF.

This chain joins TRBV20-1 and TRBJ2-1, with a possible D match to TRBD1 (6 bases). This CDR3 spans 20 amino acids. Trimming removed 4 bases at V and 3 bases at J, with 31 bases between. The germline gives CDR1 DFQATT, CDR2 SNEGSKA (reference sequence). In DNA form, the CDR3 reads TGCAGTGCTACCTTGGACACCAAACCAGGGGATTTTTTATTCTACAATGAGCAGTTCTTC. As protein: CSATLDTKPGDFLFYNEQFF.

The chain couples TRBV5-1 to TRBJ2-7, with 7 bases fitting TRBD1. Germline-derived CDR1 and CDR2 are SGHRS and YFSETQ. The CDR3 runs to 14 residues. Germline trimming cut 0 bases from V and 5 bases from J; bases unmatched to any gene: 5. The CDR3 region has the DNA TGCGCCAGCAGCTTGGTGACAGGGAAGGACGAGCAGTACTTC. Its translation is CASSLVTGKDEQYF.

V is TRBV6-2 or TRBV6-3 and J is TRBJ1-1; TRBD1 agrees at 10 bases. The CDR3 totals 13 residues. Germline loops: CDR1 MNHEY, CDR2 SVGEGT. V was pared by 7 bases and J by 4 bases, with 3 bases of the junction left unmatched. This CDR3 is CASTWTGGTEAFF. Here the CDR3 DNA reads TGTGCCAGCACTTGGACAGGGGGCACTGAAGCTTTCTTT.

This clonotype was counted only a few times. The V call is TRBV4-3, the J call TRBJ2-1; D may be TRBD2 (6 bases). V lost 2 bases and J lost 16, with 21 bases in between. This CDR3 has 14 amino acids. CDR1 is LGHNA and CDR2 is YSLEER in the germline V gene. The CDR3 region is CASSQLRGGGQVFF. The CDR3 coding sequence is TGCGCCAGCAGCCAACTCCGCGGTGGAGGGCAGGTTTTCTTC.

This clonotype was observed a few times. V usage is TRBV7-8 and J usage is TRBJ2-3; D remains ambiguous. Germline V gives CDR1 SGHVS, CDR2 FQNEAQ. V was clipped by 3 bases and J by 0 bases, with 7 bases between them. The CDR3 length is 14 residues. For the CDR3, the DNA is TGTGCCAGCAGCTTCGCCGGGAGCACAGATACGCAGTATTTT. Translated: CASSFAGSTDTQYF.

This clonotype was recorded a few times. J is TRBJ1-4 and V is TRBV12-3 or TRBV12-4, with 7 bases identical to TRBD1. The CDR3 runs to 14 residues. After removal of 3 bases from V and 14 bases from J, the junction contained 12 bases not matched to a gene. CDR3 residues: CASSLGRGLGRLFF. The CDR3 DNA is TGTGCCAGCAGTTTGGGGAGGGGGCTCGGCCGTCTGTTTTTT.

This clonotype was observed a handful of times. This chain links TRBV20-1 with TRBJ2-3; TRBD2 matches 9 bases. Per the germline V gene, CDR1 is DFQATT and CDR2 is SNEGSKA (reference sequence). This CDR3 region has 16 residues. V trimming: 3 bases; J trimming: 1 base; junction bases outside the gene matches: 8. The CDR3 sequence is CSASDSGSAGTDTQYF. CDR3 DNA: TGCAGTGCTAGTGATAGCGGGAGTGCAGGCACAGATACGCAGTATTTT.

This clonotype came up many times. The gene calls are TRBV4-3 and TRBJ2-3, with 7 bases identical to TRBD2. Germline CDR1 reads LGHNA; CDR2 reads YSLEER. Unmatched junction bases numbered 5, after V lost 0 bases and J lost 2 bases. The CDR3 runs to 16 residues. The DNA of the CDR3 is TGCGCCAGCAGCCAAGATGGGGGGAGGGCCACAGATACGCAGTATTTT. Translated: CASSQDGGRATDTQYF.

V is TRBV18 and J is TRBJ2-5, with 8 positions matching TRBD1. With 6 bases clipped from V and 5 bases from J, the junction kept 8 bases outside the gene matches. The CDR3 loop spans 14 amino acids. Germline CDR1 and CDR2: KGHSH and LQKENI. CDR3 nucleotide sequence: TGTGCCAGCTCCCCCGTGGACAGGGTCGAGACCCAGTACTTC. Translated: CASSPVDRVETQYF.

Ten or more counts support this clonotype. The V call is TRBV20-1, the J call TRBJ2-1; 10 bases fit TRBD2. This CDR3 is built from 16 residues. Germline V gene data show CDR1 as DFQATT and CDR2 as SNEGSKA (reference sequence). The V and J ends lost 2 bases and 6 bases, in that order; junction bases with no gene match: 10. CDR3 loop: CSARSPRTSGPNEQFF. The CDR3 DNA is TGCAGTGCTAGATCCCCCCGGACTAGCGGACCCAATGAGCAGTTCTTC.

This clonotype showed up just once. The chain links TRBV11-2 to TRBJ2-3, with 9 bases aligning to TRBD2. Germline values: CDR1 SGHAT, CDR2 FQNNGV. The ends lost 5 bases at V and 0 bases at J; junction bases unmatched: 12. CDR3 length: 18 amino acids. CDR3 sequence reads: CASSASSAGGPSTDTQYF. In DNA, the CDR3 is TGTGCCAGCAGCGCGTCGTCGGCGGGAGGGCCTAGCACAGATACGCAGTATTTT. Filled out from reference TRBV11-2 and TRBJ2-3, the complete variable domain reads EAGVAQSPRYKIIEKRQSVAFWCNPISGHATLYWYQQILGQGPKLLIQFQNNGVVDDSQLPKDRFSAERLKGVDSTLKIQPAKLEDSAVYLCASSASSAGGPSTDTQYFGPGTRLTVL.

The V gene is TRBV6-5, the J gene TRBJ1-5; TRBD1 is a possible D gene (5 bases). The CDR3 contains 15 residues. Germline-derived CDR1 and CDR2 are MNHEY and SVGAGI. Between the trimmed V and J ends, which lost 0 bases and 3 bases, there was a span of 9 bases. DNA for the CDR3: TGTGCCAGCAGTTACTCCCTAGGGGCCAATCAGCCCCAGCATTTT. It is translated as CASSYSLGANQPQHF.

A few counts support this clonotype. The chain carries TRBV6-5 and TRBJ1-3, with D tentatively TRBD1 (6 bases). Trimming took 4 bases from V and 3 from J, leaving 22 bases between them. Germline CDR1 MNHEY, CDR2 SVGAGI. The CDR3 extends over 18 amino acids. As DNA, the CDR3 is TGTGCCAGCAGTTGGGGGGCAGGACCTCGGAAGAGTGGAAACACCATATATTTT. It codes for CASSWGAGPRKSGNTIYF.

This clonotype occurred many times. CDR3 bases: TGTGCCAGCGGCCGGGACACAACTTCCGAAAAACTGTTTTTT. It codes for CASGRDTTSEKLFF. The chain recombines TRBV12-3 or TRBV12-4 with TRBJ1-4, with a weak D call TRBD1 (6 bases). V dropped 8 bases and J dropped 8 bases, with 18 bases sitting between them. CDR3 length equals 14 residues.